What follows is one TCR beta chain and its context. Its antigen is unidentified. Profiled with immunoSEQ multiplex PCR; TCRdb holds only in-frame clones, not every one. The data contain over 110,000 clones, roughly nine tenths of them seen just once; the ten biggest clones take up 1.5% to 2%. This sample was taken from a study of T cell responses to AZD1222 COVID-19 vaccine. Investigators merged groups given second doses at roughly 4 or roughly 12 weeks. Broader study findings: Mostly white British, mostly female donors; authors suggested clonal diversity may be underestimated. Spike regions recognized by vaccine-associated CD4 TCRs spanned the protein, led by 160-218 and 743-854. The study reported that nearly half of spike-specific TCRs target unmutated variant regions.

The specimen was peripheral blood, collected 28 days after the second AZD1222 dose. The clonotype was recovered from an adult who received the AZD1222 COVID-19 vaccine.

Here the CDR3 reads CASSAGTLSNQPQHF. The CDR3 DNA is TGTGCCAGCAGTGCTGGGACACTCAGCAATCAGCCCCAGCATTTT. V is TRBV2 and J is TRBJ1-5; TRBD1 is a possible D gene (6 bases). The CDR3 is 15 amino acids. Germline loops: CDR1 SNHLY, CDR2 FYNNEI. V was clipped by 4 bases and J by 1 base, with 11 bases between them.